This T cell receptor beta chain was profiled in a study of blood T cell repertoires in COVID-19 (dated by TCRdb to about 2020). Context from the whole study: The collaborator samples originated in the United States, Italy and Spain and spanned the acute and convalescent phases of COVID-19. A de-identified subject ID, COVID-19 status, age in years and sex were almost always included in the sample metadata. The material from the prospective study consisted of cDNA or gDNA derived from T cells, B-cell-depleted T cells, or PBMCs. Deeply sampled blood TCRbeta repertoires from subjects exposed to, actively infected with, or recovered from COVID-19 were included in the dataset. Where available, HLA class I and class II types were taken from metadata supplied by the sample provider and were not determined by assay-based typing. The repertoires were released in a freely available public database intended as a resource for research on the immune response to SARS-CoV-2. The samples were drawn from the first 160 participants of the ongoing ImmuneRACE study and from 950 to 1,500 subjects provided by 6 global collaborators.

In the prospective study, participants were about 18 to 95 years old, resided in about two dozen geographic areas of the United States, and were enrolled through a virtual design. To assign participants to cohorts, the prospective study relied on clinical history that participants themselves reported in a screening survey and a study questionnaire. Recovered participants in ImmuneRACE Cohort 3 were defined as having two consecutive negative NP/OP PCR tests, clearance from a healthcare professional, or resolution of symptoms. Mobile phlebotomists in the prospective study collected whole blood, serum and a nasopharyngeal or oropharyngeal swab from every participant. Participants in the prospective study had the option to provide additional blood draws and questionnaires over an approximately 2-month period. Before DNA extraction, prospective study blood samples were shipped either frozen or at room temperature.

This clone came up a few times. The antigen this receptor binds is unknown. Base qualities are not recorded, but no much larger clone differs from it by a single base. TCRbeta CDR3 regions were amplified from genomic DNA using the immunoSEQ Assay, a bias-controlled multiplex PCR. The published analysis was carried out like this. Nucleated cell counts per sample were estimated from amplification of reference gene primers within the assay. To quantify the absolute abundance of each unique TCRbeta CDR3 rearrangement, sequence reads were collapsed and filtered. Productive Simpson clonality was computed per sample as the square root of Simpson's diversity index over productive rearrangements. TCRdb's version of the immuneACCESS table is confined to in-frame rearrangements and falls short of the full clone set. An unresolved V gene accounts for under half of the shortfall where checked; the remainder is of unknown origin. V, J and clone size reflect that table, while D and trimming were determined from the DNA. Counted in this sample were about 250,000 clones; 80% to 90% of them appeared once. The ten largest clonotypes hold 3.5% to 5.5% of the sample.

The germline V gene (reference sequence) specifies LNHDA as CDR1 and SQIVND as CDR2. The CDR3 spans 14 residues, from the cysteine through the phenylalanine. Just CDR3 DNA is preserved here, 42 bases in frame from base 1. Trimming costs V 6 bases and J 6 bases, and their ends lie 15 bases apart. Findings and caveats that apply to the study as a whole: Clinical and demographic metadata were provided uncurated, with the amount varying by source and participant.

The rearrangement combines TRBV19 with TRBJ2-1; TRBD1 might be the D gene, on 6 matching bases. The TCR was taken from a woman under 40 who had recovered from COVID-19. The sequencing sample was made of PBMCs or T cells enriched from blood (not recorded which). The DNA is as follows: TGTGCCAGTAGAGACGGACAGTGGGCCAATGAGCAGTTCTTC. Its translation is CASRDGQWANEQFF.